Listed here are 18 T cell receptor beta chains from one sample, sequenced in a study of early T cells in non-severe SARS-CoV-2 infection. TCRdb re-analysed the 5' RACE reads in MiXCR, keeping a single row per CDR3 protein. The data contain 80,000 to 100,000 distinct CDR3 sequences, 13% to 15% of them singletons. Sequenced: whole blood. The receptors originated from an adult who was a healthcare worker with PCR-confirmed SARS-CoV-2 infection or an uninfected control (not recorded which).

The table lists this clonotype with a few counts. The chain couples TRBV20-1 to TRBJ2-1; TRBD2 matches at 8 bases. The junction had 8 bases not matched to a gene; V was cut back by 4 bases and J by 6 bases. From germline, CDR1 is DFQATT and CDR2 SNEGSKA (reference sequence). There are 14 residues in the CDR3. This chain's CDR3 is CSATLAGGPNEQFF. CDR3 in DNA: TGCAGTGCTACATTGGCGGGGGGTCCCAATGAGCAGTTCTTC.

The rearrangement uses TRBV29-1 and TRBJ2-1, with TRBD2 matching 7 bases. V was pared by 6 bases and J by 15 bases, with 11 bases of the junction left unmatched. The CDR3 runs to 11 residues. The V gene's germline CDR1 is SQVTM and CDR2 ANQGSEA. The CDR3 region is CSVVGLDRWFF. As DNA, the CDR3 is TGCAGCGTGGTCGGACTAGATCGCTGGTTCTTC.

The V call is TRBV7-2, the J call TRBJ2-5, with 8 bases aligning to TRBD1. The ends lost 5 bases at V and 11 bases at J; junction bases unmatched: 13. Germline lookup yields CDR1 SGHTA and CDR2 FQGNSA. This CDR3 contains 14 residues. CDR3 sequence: CASSLYRPGGGQYF. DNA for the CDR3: TGTGCCAGCAGCCTTTACCGCCCAGGGGGCGGTCAGTACTTC. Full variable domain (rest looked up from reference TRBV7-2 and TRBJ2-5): GAGVSQSPSNKVTEKGKDVELRCDPISGHTALYWYRQSLGQGLEFLIYFQGNSAPDKSGLPSDRFSAERTGGSVSTLTIQRTQQEDSAVYLCASSLYRPGGGQYFGPGTRLLVL.

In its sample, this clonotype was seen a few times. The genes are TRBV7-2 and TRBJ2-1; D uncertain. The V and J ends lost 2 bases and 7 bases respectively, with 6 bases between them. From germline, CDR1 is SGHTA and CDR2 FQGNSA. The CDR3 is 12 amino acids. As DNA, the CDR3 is TGTGCCAGCAGCTTAACAGCAAATGAGCAGTTCTTC. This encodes CASSLTANEQFF. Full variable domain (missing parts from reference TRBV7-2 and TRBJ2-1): GAGVSQSPSNKVTEKGKDVELRCDPISGHTALYWYRQSLGQGLEFLIYFQGNSAPDKSGLPSDRFSAERTGGSVSTLTIQRTQQEDSAVYLCASSLTANEQFFGPGTRLTVL.

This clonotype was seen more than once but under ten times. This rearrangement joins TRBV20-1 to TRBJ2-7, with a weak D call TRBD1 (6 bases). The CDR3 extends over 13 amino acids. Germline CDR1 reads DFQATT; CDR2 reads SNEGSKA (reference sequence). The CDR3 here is CSHNTGSRSEQYF. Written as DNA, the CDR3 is TGCAGCCATAACACAGGGAGCCGATCCGAGCAGTACTTC.

In nucleotides, the CDR3 is TGTGCCAGCAGCTTAGTGGTCGAGTACCAAGAGACCCAGTACTTC. This sequence encodes CASSLVVEYQETQYF. The chain couples TRBV7-9 to TRBJ2-5; D gene unclear. Germline V gene lookup returns CDR1 SEHNR and CDR2 FQNEAQ (reference sequence). Trimming removed 1 base from V and 0 bases from J, with 9 bases in between. The CDR3 totals 15 residues. Variable domain in full (rest from reference TRBV7-9 and TRBJ2-5): DTGVSQNPRHKITKRGQNVTFRCDPISEHNRLYWYRQTLGQGPEFLTYFQNEAQLEKSRLLSDRFSAERPKGSFSTLEIQRTEQGDSAMYLCASSLVVEYQETQYFGPGTRLLVL.

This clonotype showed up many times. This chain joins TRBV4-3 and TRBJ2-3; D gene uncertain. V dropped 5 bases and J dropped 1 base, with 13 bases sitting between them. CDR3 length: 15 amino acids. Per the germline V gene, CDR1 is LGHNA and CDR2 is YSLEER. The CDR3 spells CASSYGRLGTDTQYF. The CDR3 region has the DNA TGCGCCAGCAGCTATGGACGGTTGGGCACAGATACGCAGTATTTT.

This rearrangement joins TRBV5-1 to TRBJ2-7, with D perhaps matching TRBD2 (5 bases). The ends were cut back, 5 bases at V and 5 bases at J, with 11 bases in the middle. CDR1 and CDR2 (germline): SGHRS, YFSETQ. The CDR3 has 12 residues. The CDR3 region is CASRGSVDEQYF. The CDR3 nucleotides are TGCGCCAGCAGGGGGAGCGTCGACGAGCAGTACTTC.

CDR3 sequence reads: CASSQDGTYPEKLFF. CDR3 nucleotides: TGTGCCAGCAGCCAAGATGGGACGTATCCTGAAAAACTGTTTTTT. The chain combines TRBV3-1 with TRBJ1-4; tentative D call: TRBD1 (5 bases). The CDR3 consists of 15 residues. CDR1 is LGHDT, CDR2 YNNKEL, per germline (reference sequence). Trimming removed 0 bases from V and 7 bases from J, with 12 bases in between.

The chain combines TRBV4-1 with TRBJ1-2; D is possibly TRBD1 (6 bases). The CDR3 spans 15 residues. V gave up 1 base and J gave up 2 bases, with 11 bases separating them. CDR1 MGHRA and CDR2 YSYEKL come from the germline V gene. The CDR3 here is CASSQAQGTNYGYTF. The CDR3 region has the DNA TGCGCCAGCAGCCAAGCACAGGGCACCAACTATGGCTACACCTTC.

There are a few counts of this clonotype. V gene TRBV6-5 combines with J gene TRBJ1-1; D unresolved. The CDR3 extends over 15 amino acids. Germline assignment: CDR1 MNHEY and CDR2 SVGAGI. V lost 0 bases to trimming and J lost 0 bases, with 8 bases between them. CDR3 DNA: TGTGCCAGCAGTTACTCTCCCGTCATGAACACTGAAGCTTTCTTT. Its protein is CASSYSPVMNTEAFF.

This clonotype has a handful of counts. CDR3 loop: CSAPSGTLWYF. DNA for the CDR3: TGCAGTGCTCCCTCCGGGACACTCTGGTATTTT. The chain combines TRBV20-1 with TRBJ2-3; the D gene is possibly TRBD1 (6 bases). The CDR3 sequence is 11 residues long. Germline V gives CDR1 DFQATT, CDR2 SNEGSKA (reference sequence). V gave up 5 bases and J gave up 14 bases, with 17 bases separating them.

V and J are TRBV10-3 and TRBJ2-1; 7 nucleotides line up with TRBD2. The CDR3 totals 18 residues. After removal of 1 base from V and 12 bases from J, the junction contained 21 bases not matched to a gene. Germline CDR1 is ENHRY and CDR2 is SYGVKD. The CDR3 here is CAISEWLLSGVTVVSQFF. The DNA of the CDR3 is TGTGCCATCAGTGAGTGGCTTTTAAGCGGGGTTACGGTTGTTTCGCAGTTCTTC.

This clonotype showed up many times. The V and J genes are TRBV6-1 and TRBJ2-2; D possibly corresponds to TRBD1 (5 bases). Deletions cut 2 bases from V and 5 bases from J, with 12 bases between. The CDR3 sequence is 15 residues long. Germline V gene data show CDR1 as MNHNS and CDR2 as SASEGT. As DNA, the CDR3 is TGTGCCAGCAGTGAATTAGGGGATGCGACCGGGGAGCTGTTTTTT. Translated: CASSELGDATGELFF.

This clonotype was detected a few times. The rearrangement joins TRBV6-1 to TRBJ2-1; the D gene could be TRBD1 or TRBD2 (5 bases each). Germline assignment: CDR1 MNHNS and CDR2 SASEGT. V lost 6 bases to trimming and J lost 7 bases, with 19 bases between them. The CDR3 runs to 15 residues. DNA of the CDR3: TGTGCCAGCAGCCCCCGAGGGGAGATTGCAAATGAGCAGTTCTTC. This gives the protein CASSPRGEIANEQFF.

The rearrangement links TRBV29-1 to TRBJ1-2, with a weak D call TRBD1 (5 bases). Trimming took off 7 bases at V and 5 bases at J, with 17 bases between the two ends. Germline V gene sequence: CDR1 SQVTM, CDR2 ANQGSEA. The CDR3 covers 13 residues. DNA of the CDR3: TGCAGCGCCCGGTTGGAGGGGATTTATGGCTACACCTTC. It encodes CSARLEGIYGYTF. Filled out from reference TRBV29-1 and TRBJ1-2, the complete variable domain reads SAVISQKPSRDICQRGTSLTIQCQVDSQVTMMFWYRQQPGQSLTLIATANQGSEATYESGFVIDKFPISRPNLTFSTLTVSNMSPEDSSIYLCSARLEGIYGYTFGSGTRLTVV.

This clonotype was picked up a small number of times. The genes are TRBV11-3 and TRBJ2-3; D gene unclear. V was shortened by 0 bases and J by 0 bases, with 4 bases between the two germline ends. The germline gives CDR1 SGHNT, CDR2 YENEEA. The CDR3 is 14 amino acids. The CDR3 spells CASSLDASTDTQYF. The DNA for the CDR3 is TGTGCCAGCAGCTTAGATGCGAGCACAGATACGCAGTATTTT.

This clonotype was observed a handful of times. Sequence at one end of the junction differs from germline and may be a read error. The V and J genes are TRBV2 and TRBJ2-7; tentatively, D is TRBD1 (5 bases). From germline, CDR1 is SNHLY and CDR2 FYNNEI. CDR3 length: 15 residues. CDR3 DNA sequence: TGTGCCAGCCGTGATTCGGACATGTACCGATACGAGCAGTACTTC. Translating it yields CASRDSDMYRYEQYF.